What follows is one T cell receptor (beta chain) and its context. This receptor's antigen is unknown. No per-base quality is available; no much larger clone lies one base away. Peripheral blood CD8+ and CD4+ T cells from healthy donors, Susac syndrome patients and multiple sclerosis patients were profiled by high-throughput TCR beta sequencing. Healthy donors were included as age- and sex-matched controls. Bulk CD8+ and CD4+ T cells were purified by magnetic negative isolation, whereas CD8+ TEMRA cells were enriched by FACS. Blood was collected in EDTA tubes and processed within 24 hours, with PBMCs isolated through density gradient centrifugation. PBMCs intended for TCR sequencing were frozen in liquid nitrogen and were later thawed in a 37 degrees C water bath. The sorted or isolated CD4+, CD8+ and CD8+ TEMRA cells reached a purity of at least 90%. The sample comes from a study of CD8 T cells in Susac syndrome (dated by TCRdb to between 2018 and 2020). For the wider study: Whether CD8+ T cell activation and differentiation in Susac syndrome was antigen driven was tested using repertoire sequencing. Broader findings and caveats from the paper: The study acknowledged that relatively few individuals were included in the TCR sequencing and HLA analysis.

RNA was extracted using the RNeasy kit, and roughly 0.5 to 1 microgram was reverse transcribed with random hexamers. TCR beta CDR3 regions were amplified with the immunoSEQ multiplex PCR assay covering 54 Vbeta and 13 Jbeta segments. PCR amplification bias was corrected using a synthetic template baseline for primer optimization and computational correction. The published analysis was carried out like this. Only productive sequences were kept, with reads annotated to V, D and J genes according to IMGT and analyzed in immunoSEQ Analyzer. To calculate clonality, Shannon entropy was normalized by log2 of the number of productive unique sequences and then subtracted from one. For each patient and control, public and private clones were evaluated within the 100 most prevalent clones. A clone was defined as Susac-specific if it was absent from the healthy and MS cohorts, from approximately 980 published viral clones and from other ImmuneACCESS disease sequences. TCRdb redid the processing of the public reads, applying fastp at Q25 and MiXCR, and retained in-frame beta chains. Every entry covers one CDR3 protein and lists the most common genes and DNA from its rows. The authors' filters were not applied to this entry. This sample lists some 110,000 distinct CDR3 sequences; just under 95% were detected once. Over 0.065% of the sample rests with the top ten.

V sheds 2 bases and J sheds 9 bases, leaving 14 bases between their ends. The CDR3 holds 14 amino acids from the cysteine to the phenylalanine. The kept DNA is CDR3 alone, 42 bases in frame from the first base. From a lookup of the germline V gene, CDR1 and CDR2 are SNHLY and FYNNEI. The rearrangement joined TRBV2 to TRBJ2-1; TRBD1 is a weak D gene call, 5 bases matching. Sequencing was carried out using CD4+ T cells from PBMCs. This receptor was obtained from a human donor in good health. The CDR3 protein sequence reads: CASSETGFTSEQFF. The sequenced DNA: TGTGCCAGCAGTGAAACAGGTTTCACCAGTGAGCAGTTCTTC. Here the CDR3 is joined to the reference TRBV2 and TRBJ2-1 genes, and the full variable domain is: EPEVTQTPSHQVTQMGQEVILRCVPISNHLYFYWYRQILGQKVEFLVSFYNNEISEKSEIFDDQFSVERPDGSNFTLKIRSTKLEDSAMYFCASSETGFTSEQFFGPGTRLTVL.